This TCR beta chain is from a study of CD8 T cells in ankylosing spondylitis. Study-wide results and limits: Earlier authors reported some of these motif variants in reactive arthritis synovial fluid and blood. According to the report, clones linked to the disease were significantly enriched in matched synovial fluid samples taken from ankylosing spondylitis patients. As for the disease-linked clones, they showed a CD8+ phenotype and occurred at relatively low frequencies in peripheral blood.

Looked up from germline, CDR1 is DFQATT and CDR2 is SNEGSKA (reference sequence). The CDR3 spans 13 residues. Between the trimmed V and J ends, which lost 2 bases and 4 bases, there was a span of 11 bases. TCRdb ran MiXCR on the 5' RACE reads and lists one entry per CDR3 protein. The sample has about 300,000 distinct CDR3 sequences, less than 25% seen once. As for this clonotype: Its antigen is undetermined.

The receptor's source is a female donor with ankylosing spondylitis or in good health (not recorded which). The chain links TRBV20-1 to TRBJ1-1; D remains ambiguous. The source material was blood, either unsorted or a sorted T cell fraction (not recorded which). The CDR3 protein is CSARSTVITEAFF. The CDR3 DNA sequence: TGCAGTGCTAGATCCACAGTTATCACTGAAGCTTTCTTT.